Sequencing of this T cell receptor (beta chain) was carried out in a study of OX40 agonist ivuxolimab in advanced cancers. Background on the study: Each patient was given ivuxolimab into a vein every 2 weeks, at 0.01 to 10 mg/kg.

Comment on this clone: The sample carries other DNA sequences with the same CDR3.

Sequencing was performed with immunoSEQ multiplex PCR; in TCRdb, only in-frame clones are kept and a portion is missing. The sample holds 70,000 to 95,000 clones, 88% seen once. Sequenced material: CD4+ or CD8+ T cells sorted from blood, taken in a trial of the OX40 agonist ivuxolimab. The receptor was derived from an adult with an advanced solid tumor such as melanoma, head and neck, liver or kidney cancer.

The CDR3 bases are TGCAGTGCTCGGGTCGCAGATACGCAGTATTTT. Translating gives CSARVADTQYF. This sequence joins TRBV20-1 and TRBJ2-3; D is ambiguous. Between the trimmed V and J ends, which lost 5 bases and 4 bases, there was a span of 7 bases. This CDR3 contains 11 residues. Looked up from germline, CDR1 is DFQATT and CDR2 is SNEGSKA (reference sequence).